A selection of T cell receptor beta chains follows, all from one sample in a study of OX40 agonist ivuxolimab in advanced cancers. TCRdb's table, derived via immunoSEQ multiplex PCR, lists solely in-frame clones and lacks some. The data hold under 85,000 clones, with over 80% observed a single time. Here the sequenced sample was CD4+ or CD8+ T cells sorted from blood, taken in a trial of the OX40 agonist ivuxolimab. Receptors originate from an adult with an advanced solid tumor such as melanoma, head and neck, liver or kidney cancer. CDR3s include the opening cysteine and the closing phenylalanine or tryptophan. A D gene is named only where the DNA matches it firmly. The size of a clone is reported for some rows only, either as once, few or many, or as a class for expanded clones.

J gene: TRBJ1-5; clone size: NA; CDR3 length: 14; V gene: TRBV5-6; D gene: TRBD1; CDR3 protein: CASSLERQGQPQHF; CDR3 DNA: TGTGCCAGCAGTCTAGAGAGACAGGGTCAGCCCCAGCATTTT
J gene: TRBJ2-7; clone size: NA; CDR3 length: 15; V gene: TRBV6-5; D gene: NA; CDR3 protein: CASTPPGAGGYEQYF; CDR3 DNA: TGTGCCAGCACCCCACCAGGGGCGGGTGGCTACGAGCAGTACTTC
J gene: TRBJ2-1; clone size: NA; CDR3 length: 17; V gene: TRBV5-4; D gene: NA; CDR3 protein: CASSLEAVGRLRNEQFF; CDR3 DNA: TGTGCCAGCAGCTTGGAGGCGGTGGGACGTCTTCGGAATGAGCAGTTCTTC
J gene: TRBJ1-3; clone size: NA; CDR3 length: 15; V gene: TRBV2; D gene: NA; CDR3 protein: CASSVRGARGNTIYF; CDR3 DNA: TGTGCCAGCAGTGTACGGGGGGCGAGGGGAAACACCATATATTTT
J gene: TRBJ2-1; clone size: NA; CDR3 length: 17; V gene: TRBV29-1; D gene: TRBD2; CDR3 protein: CSVEELAEEGKIYEQFF; CDR3 DNA: TGCAGCGTTGAAGAGCTAGCGGAAGAAGGGAAAATATATGAGCAGTTCTTC
J gene: TRBJ2-7; clone size: NA; CDR3 length: 14; V gene: TRBV25-1; D gene: NA; CDR3 protein: CASSEWGPPVEQYF; CDR3 DNA: TGTGCCAGCAGTGAGTGGGGTCCCCCTGTCGAGCAGTACTTC
J gene: TRBJ2-1; clone size: NA; CDR3 length: 16; V gene: TRBV9; D gene: TRBD2; CDR3 protein: CASSPQGGLGVNEQFF; CDR3 DNA: TGTGCCAGCAGCCCCCAGGGAGGGTTAGGGGTCAATGAGCAGTTCTTC
J gene: TRBJ2-1; clone size: once; CDR3 length: 13; V gene: TRBV5-1; D gene: NA; CDR3 protein: CASSLEGFNEQFF; CDR3 DNA: TGCGCCAGCAGCTTGGAAGGGTTTAATGAGCAGTTCTTC
J gene: TRBJ1-2; clone size: NA; CDR3 length: 15; V gene: TRBV5-8; D gene: TRBD1; CDR3 protein: CASRRAGQPMSGYTF; CDR3 DNA: TGTGCCAGCAGGCGTGCGGGACAGCCTATGAGTGGCTACACCTTC
J gene: TRBJ2-2; clone size: few; CDR3 length: 15; V gene: TRBV14; D gene: NA; CDR3 protein: CASSQGVQFTGELFF; CDR3 DNA: TGTGCCAGCAGCCAAGGTGTTCAGTTCACCGGGGAGCTGTTTTTT
J gene: TRBJ2-5; clone size: NA; CDR3 length: 15; V gene: TRBV5-1; D gene: TRBD2; CDR3 protein: CASSPGLAVQETQYF; CDR3 DNA: TGCGCCAGCAGCCCGGGACTAGCGGTCCAAGAGACCCAGTACTTC
J gene: TRBJ2-7; clone size: NA; CDR3 length: 14; V gene: TRBV18; D gene: TRBD1; CDR3 protein: CASSPPLDRADKYF; CDR3 DNA: TGTGCCAGCTCACCCCCCCTCGACAGGGCCGATAAGTACTTC
J gene: TRBJ1-1; clone size: NA; CDR3 length: 15; V gene: TRBV19; D gene: NA; CDR3 protein: CASSISPGVNTEAFF; CDR3 DNA: TGTGCCAGTAGTATCTCGCCAGGGGTAAACACTGAAGCTTTCTTT
J gene: TRBJ2-5; clone size: NA; CDR3 length: 13; V gene: TRBV27; D gene: NA; CDR3 protein: CASSLSMRETQYF; CDR3 DNA: TGTGCCAGCAGTTTATCGATGCGAGAGACCCAGTACTTC
J gene: TRBJ2-7; clone size: NA; CDR3 length: 15; V gene: TRBV14; D gene: NA; CDR3 protein: CASSPRERTSYEQYF; CDR3 DNA: TGTGCCAGCAGTCCAAGAGAACGGACATCCTACGAGCAGTACTTC
J gene: TRBJ1-1; clone size: NA; CDR3 length: 16; V gene: TRBV29-1; D gene: TRBD1; CDR3 protein: CSVEKHGTVTGTEAFF; CDR3 DNA: TGCAGCGTTGAAAAACATGGGACAGTGACGGGAACTGAAGCTTTCTTT
J gene: TRBJ1-1; clone size: NA; CDR3 length: 13; V gene: TRBV7-2; D gene: TRBD1; CDR3 protein: CASSPGTGFEAFF; CDR3 DNA: TGTGCCAGCAGCCCGGGGACAGGGTTTGAAGCTTTCTTT
J gene: TRBJ1-5; clone size: few; CDR3 length: 15; V gene: TRBV2; D gene: TRBD1; CDR3 protein: CASSGGTGGLQPQHF; CDR3 DNA: TGTGCCAGCAGTGGAGGGACAGGGGGCCTTCAGCCCCAGCATTTT
J gene: TRBJ2-2; clone size: NA; CDR3 length: 15; V gene: TRBV30; D gene: NA; CDR3 protein: CAWKGVPANTGELFF; CDR3 DNA: TGTGCCTGGAAAGGGGTACCCGCGAACACCGGGGAGCTGTTTTTT
J gene: TRBJ2-5; clone size: once; CDR3 length: 15; V gene: TRBV19; D gene: TRBD1; CDR3 protein: CASSPRTGYQETQYF; CDR3 DNA: TGTGCCAGTAGTCCCCGGACAGGGTACCAAGAGACCCAGTACTTC
J gene: TRBJ2-7; clone size: few; CDR3 length: 15; V gene: TRBV9; D gene: NA; CDR3 protein: CASSVGSSGFYEQYF; CDR3 DNA: TGTGCCAGCAGCGTAGGTAGTAGCGGCTTCTACGAGCAGTACTTC
J gene: TRBJ1-4; clone size: few; CDR3 length: 15; V gene: TRBV7-2; D gene: NA; CDR3 protein: CASSLVRGTNEKLFF; CDR3 DNA: TGTGCCAGCAGCTTAGTCCGGGGAACTAATGAAAAACTGTTTTTT
J gene: TRBJ2-2; clone size: NA; CDR3 length: 16; V gene: TRBV4-2; D gene: NA; CDR3 protein: CASSQVEAGNTGELFF; CDR3 DNA: TGTGCCAGCAGCCAAGTAGAGGCAGGGAACACCGGGGAGCTGTTTTTT
J gene: TRBJ1-2; clone size: NA; CDR3 length: 14; V gene: TRBV5-1; D gene: NA; CDR3 protein: CASSFPGANYGYTF; CDR3 DNA: TGCGCCAGCAGCTTCCCCGGGGCAAACTATGGCTACACCTTC
J gene: TRBJ1-5; clone size: NA; CDR3 length: 11; V gene: TRBV5-8; D gene: NA; CDR3 protein: CASSLTQPQHF; CDR3 DNA: TGTGCCAGCAGCTTAACTCAGCCCCAGCATTTT
J gene: TRBJ2-7; clone size: NA; CDR3 length: 14; V gene: TRBV4-1; D gene: NA; CDR3 protein: CASSQDRTPGEQYF; CDR3 DNA: TGCGCCAGCAGCCAAGATAGGACCCCCGGCGAGCAGTACTTC
J gene: TRBJ1-4; clone size: NA; CDR3 length: 15; V gene: TRBV7-8; D gene: NA; CDR3 protein: CASSLRGSKGEKLFF; CDR3 DNA: TGTGCCAGCAGCTTACGGGGCTCAAAGGGTGAAAAACTGTTTTTT
J gene: TRBJ1-4; clone size: NA; CDR3 length: 16; V gene: TRBV19; D gene: NA; CDR3 protein: CASSILDAGMGEKLFF; CDR3 DNA: TGTGCCAGTAGTATCCTGGATGCGGGAATGGGTGAAAAACTGTTTTTT
J gene: TRBJ2-3; clone size: NA; CDR3 length: 14; V gene: TRBV10-1; D gene: NA; CDR3 protein: CASSERDGTDTQYF; CDR3 DNA: TGCGCCAGCAGTGAGCGGGATGGGACAGATACGCAGTATTTT
J gene: TRBJ1-1; clone size: NA; CDR3 length: 13; V gene: TRBV4-2; D gene: NA; CDR3 protein: CASSPHLNTEAFF; CDR3 DNA: TGTGCCAGCAGCCCGCATCTAAACACTGAAGCTTTCTTT
J gene: TRBJ2-2; clone size: NA; CDR3 length: 16; V gene: TRBV9; D gene: TRBD1; CDR3 protein: CASSVATGANTGELFF; CDR3 DNA: TGTGCCAGCAGCGTAGCAACAGGGGCGAACACCGGGGAGCTGTTTTTT
J gene: TRBJ2-5; clone size: NA; CDR3 length: 15; V gene: TRBV11-3; D gene: NA; CDR3 protein: CASSLGLVRKETQYF; CDR3 DNA: TGTGCCAGCAGCTTGGGACTCGTGCGTAAAGAGACCCAGTACTTC
J gene: TRBJ1-2; clone size: NA; CDR3 length: 13; V gene: TRBV10-1; D gene: NA; CDR3 protein: CASSDAQNYGYTF; CDR3 DNA: TGCGCCAGCAGTGACGCACAGAACTATGGCTACACCTTC
J gene: TRBJ1-1; clone size: NA; CDR3 length: 14; V gene: TRBV5-1; D gene: NA; CDR3 protein: CASSLVTQNTEAFF; CDR3 DNA: TGCGCCAGCAGCTTGGTAACTCAGAACACTGAAGCTTTCTTT
J gene: TRBJ2-2; clone size: once; CDR3 length: 14; V gene: TRBV11-3; D gene: NA; CDR3 protein: CASSLELGAGELFF; CDR3 DNA: TGTGCCAGCAGCTTAGAATTGGGGGCCGGGGAGCTGTTTTTT
J gene: TRBJ2-5; clone size: NA; CDR3 length: 15; V gene: TRBV10-2; D gene: NA; CDR3 protein: CASSGGFRSGETQYF; CDR3 DNA: TGCGCCAGCAGTGGAGGGTTCAGGTCAGGGGAGACCCAGTACTTC
J gene: TRBJ1-3; clone size: NA; CDR3 length: 17; V gene: TRBV4-3; D gene: NA; CDR3 protein: CASSQELILLTENTIYF; CDR3 DNA: TGCGCCAGCAGCCAAGAATTAATCCTCCTTACGGAAAACACCATATATTTT
J gene: TRBJ1-5; clone size: once; CDR3 length: 15; V gene: TRBV2; D gene: TRBD1; CDR3 protein: CASSKDRVSAQPQHF; CDR3 DNA: TGTGCCAGCAGTAAAGACAGGGTCTCGGCTCAGCCCCAGCATTTT
J gene: TRBJ1-3; clone size: NA; CDR3 length: 17; V gene: TRBV18; D gene: TRBD1; CDR3 protein: CASSRRGQDGSGNTIYF; CDR3 DNA: TGTGCCAGCTCACGAAGGGGACAGGATGGCTCTGGAAACACCATATATTTT
J gene: TRBJ2-6; clone size: NA; CDR3 length: 15; V gene: TRBV2; D gene: TRBD1; CDR3 protein: CASSSDRAGANVLTF; CDR3 DNA: TGTGCCAGCAGTTCCGACAGGGCCGGGGCCAACGTCCTGACTTTC
J gene: TRBJ1-2; clone size: NA; CDR3 length: 15; V gene: TRBV14; D gene: NA; CDR3 protein: CASRHTGARGYGYTF; CDR3 DNA: TGTGCCAGCAGACACACGGGGGCGAGGGGCTATGGCTACACCTTC
J gene: TRBJ1-1; clone size: NA; CDR3 length: 15; V gene: TRBV6-1; D gene: NA; CDR3 protein: CASSAGVSKNTEAFF; CDR3 DNA: TGTGCCAGCAGTGCAGGGGTCTCAAAGAACACTGAAGCTTTCTTT
J gene: TRBJ1-3; clone size: NA; CDR3 length: 16; V gene: TRBV2; D gene: NA; CDR3 protein: CASVSGTLSSGNTIYF; CDR3 DNA: TGTGCCAGCGTATCCGGGACACTGAGCTCTGGAAACACCATATATTTT
J gene: TRBJ2-3; clone size: NA; CDR3 length: 16; V gene: TRBV29-1; D gene: TRBD2; CDR3 protein: CSVEGASGSGSDTQYF; CDR3 DNA: TGCAGCGTTGAAGGGGCTAGCGGGAGTGGATCAGATACGCAGTATTTT